This T cell receptor beta chain derives from a study of T cell responses to AZD1222 COVID-19 vaccine. At the level of the study: Pooled samples include second doses given at about 4 or 12 weeks.

The assay was immunoSEQ multiplex PCR, and TCRdb's table has in-frame clones only and misses some. The sample includes 70,000 to 95,000 clones, around 80% of them seen just once. General observations from the study: Following two doses of AZD1222, Spike-specific TCR breadth and depth rose. Distributed over spike, vaccine-associated CD4 TCRs predominated at 160-218 and 743-854. The donor group comprised mostly white British people and more females; the analysis possibly underestimated clonal diversity.

From germline, CDR1 is MDHEN and CDR2 SYDVKM. Trimming left V 6 bases short and J 2 bases short, with 13 bases between. The CDR3 runs 14 residues. This clone showed up just a few times. What it recognizes is unknown. The sample in question was peripheral blood, obtained on day 0 of AZD1222 vaccination. V gene TRBV28 combines with J gene TRBJ1-1; D gene ambiguous. The TCR originated in an adult in good health. This CDR3 reads CASRKPTRNTEAFF. CDR3 sequence (DNA): TGTGCCAGCAGGAAGCCGACACGTAACACTGAAGCTTTCTTT.